The 32 T cell receptor beta chains listed next were all sequenced from one sample in a study of blood T cell repertoires in COVID-19. Generated by immunoSEQ multiplex PCR, the TCRdb table keeps only in-frame clones and is missing some. The sample holds under 200,000 clones, roughly four fifths seen once. Sequenced input: PBMCs or T cells enriched from blood (not recorded which). The receptors were sampled from a middle-aged man who had recovered from COVID-19.

V usage is TRBV7-2 and J usage is TRBJ1-5, with TRBD1 matching over 8 bases. J was trimmed by 5 bases and V by 6 bases; bases with no gene match: 6. Germline V gives CDR1 SGHTA, CDR2 FQGNSA. The CDR3 is 14 residues long. CDR3 region: CASSPGRGHQPQHF. For the CDR3, the DNA is TGTGCCAGCAGTCCCGGCAGGGGGCATCAGCCCCAGCATTTT.

The V call is TRBV9, the J call TRBJ2-1; 8 positions agree with TRBD1. The CDR3 extends over 17 amino acids. The V gene's germline CDR1 is SGDLS and CDR2 YYNGEE. V lost 8 bases to trimming and J lost 3 bases; unmatched junction nucleotides: 16. Here the CDR3 reads CASWTGRRPPHYNEQFF. The CDR3 region has the DNA TGTGCCAGTTGGACAGGGAGAAGGCCCCCACACTACAATGAGCAGTTCTTC.

The V gene is TRBV27, the J gene TRBJ2-5, with D maybe TRBD1 (5 bases). Germline-derived CDR1 and CDR2 are MNHEY and SMNVEV (reference sequence). V lost 0 bases and J 2 bases, leaving 7 bases between the germline ends. This CDR3 is built from 14 residues. The CDR3 nucleotides are TGTGCCAGCAGTTTATCACAGGAACAAGAGACCCAGTACTTC. Translation: CASSLSQEQETQYF.

The V gene is TRBV28, the J gene TRBJ2-7; 8 nucleotides align to TRBD1. V shed 4 bases, J shed 1 base, and the junction held 24 bases outside the gene matches. CDR1 MDHEN and CDR2 SYDVKM come from the germline V gene. There are 21 residues in the CDR3. DNA for the CDR3: TGTGCCAGCAGTTCTGAATGGACAGGGAGGATATCGATTCCCATATCCTACGAGCAGTACTTC. Translation: CASSSEWTGRISIPISYEQYF.

This clone was counted only a few times. The chain is built from TRBV5-6 and TRBJ2-2; a possible D gene is TRBD1 (5 bases). In germline, CDR1 is SGHDT, CDR2 YYEEEE. This CDR3 has 15 residues. V was trimmed by 4 bases and J by 5 bases, leaving 15 bases between them. In DNA form, the CDR3 reads TGTGCCAGCAGCACCCGGGCAGGGTCAACCGGGGAGCTGTTTTTT. It translates to CASSTRAGSTGELFF.

This clone occurred once. The chain carries TRBV5-4 and TRBJ1-1; 7 bases are shared with TRBD1. Germline-derived CDR1 and CDR2 are SGHNT and YYREEE (reference sequence). This CDR3 comprises 14 residues. V trimming: 4 bases; J trimming: 2 bases; junction bases outside the gene matches: 5. The CDR3 region has the DNA TGTGCCAGCAGCCCGGGGACAGCTAACACTGAAGCTTTCTTT. It is translated as CASSPGTANTEAFF.

The V gene is TRBV18, the J gene TRBJ2-7, with D perhaps TRBD1 (6 bases). V lost 1 base and J 11 bases, leaving 15 bases between the germline ends. The CDR3 has 13 residues. From germline, CDR1 is KGHSH and CDR2 LQKENI. CDR3 nucleotides: TGTGCCAGCTCACCACAATCAGAAACAGGGAAGTACTTC. Its protein is CASSPQSETGKYF.

The CDR3 loop reads CASSPPSTGVQGYTF. The CDR3, as DNA: TGTGCCAGCTCACCACCCTCTACAGGGGTACAAGGCTACACCTTC. J is TRBJ1-2 and V is TRBV18; 7 bases fit TRBD1. The CDR3 sequence is 15 residues long. V lost 0 bases to trimming and J lost 8 bases; unmatched junction nucleotides: 9. The germline V gene encodes CDR1 KGHSH and CDR2 LQKENI. The entire variable domain, with the rest obtained from reference TRBV18 and TRBJ1-2, is as follows: NAGVMQNPRHLVRRRGQEARLRCSPMKGHSHVYWYRQLPEEGLKFMVYLQKENIIDESGMPKERFSAEFPKEGPSILRIQQVVRGDSAAYFCASSPPSTGVQGYTFGSGTRLTVV.

Worth noting for this clone: This sample also contains other DNA sequences that code for the same CDR3. The CDR3 sequence is CASSEQSNQPQHF. As DNA, the CDR3 is TGTGCCAGCAGTGAACAGTCCAATCAGCCCCAGCATTTT. The V gene is TRBV6-4, the J gene TRBJ1-5, with unresolved D. The CDR3 has 13 residues. The V end was cut by 3 bases, the J end by 3 bases, with 6 bases between. CDR1 is MRHNA, CDR2 SNTAGT, per germline.

This chain uses TRBV1 with TRBJ2-2; TRBD2 was called by the table and not checked on the DNA. TRBV1 counts as a pseudogene. The CDR3 runs 12 residues. The DNA of the CDR3 is TGCACCAGCAGCTCCCTCACCGGGGAGCTGTTTTTT. Translation: CTSSSLTGELFF.

J is TRBJ2-4 and V is TRBV4-2, with D maybe TRBD1 (6 bases). The V gene lost 4 bases and the J gene lost 6 bases, with 16 bases spanning the gap. Germline values: CDR1 LGHNA, CDR2 YNFKEQ. The CDR3 length is 15 residues. The CDR3, as DNA: TGTGCCAGCAGCCTCGCAACAGGGAGCGGAAACATTCAGTACTTC. Protein: CASSLATGSGNIQYF.

This rearrangement joins TRBV7-9 to TRBJ2-7; 10 nucleotides agree with TRBD1. The V segment lost 5 bases and the J segment 4 bases; nucleotides outside the gene matches: 11. The CDR3 is 16 residues long. The germline gives CDR1 SEHNR, CDR2 FQNEAQ (reference sequence). CDR3 in DNA: TGTGCCAGCAGCGTTGGACAGGGGGTAACATTATACGAGCAGTACTTC. Translation: CASSVGQGVTLYEQYF.

The chain couples TRBV7-9 to TRBJ1-4, with D perhaps TRBD1 (5 bases). Germline CDR1 reads SEHNR; CDR2 reads FQNEAQ (reference sequence). The CDR3 has 14 residues. V lost 1 base to trimming and J lost 8 bases, with 11 bases between them. The CDR3 DNA reads as TGTGCCAGCAGCTTAGGGCCAGGGAGGGAAAAACTGTTTTTT. Its translation: CASSLGPGREKLFF.

V and J are TRBV18 and TRBJ1-4, with TRBD1 matching 8 bases. The length of the CDR3 is 16 residues. CDR1 is KGHSH, CDR2 LQKENI, per germline. J gave up 4 bases and V 3 bases, and 7 bases lay outside the gene matches. As DNA, the CDR3 is TGTGCCAGCTCACCGACAGGGGTGGATCTTAATGAAAAACTGTTTTTT. It encodes CASSPTGVDLNEKLFF.

In nucleotides, the CDR3 is TGTGCCAGCGTGGACGGGACTAGCGGATACAATGAGCAGTTCTTC. It is translated as CASVDGTSGYNEQFF. The chain couples TRBV7-2 to TRBJ2-1; 11 bases are a match to TRBD2. This CDR3 contains 15 residues. Germline lookup yields CDR1 SGHTA and CDR2 FQGNSA. V was pared by 8 bases and J by 4 bases, with 7 bases of the junction left unmatched.

This sequence joins TRBV19 and TRBJ2-3, with a possible D match to TRBD2 (5 bases). This CDR3 region has 16 residues. Germline CDR1 reads LNHDA; CDR2 reads SQIVND (reference sequence). V was shortened by 6 bases and J by 4 bases, with 20 bases between the two germline ends. The CDR3: CASRSTSRGDADTQYF. In nucleotides, the CDR3 is TGTGCCAGTAGATCAACTAGTCGCGGAGACGCAGATACGCAGTATTTT.

V is TRBV25-1 and J is TRBJ1-2; TRBD1 aligns across 10 bases. The CDR3 runs to 14 residues. Trimming took 1 base from V and 6 from J; bases not matched to a gene: 2. Germline loops: CDR1 MGHDK, CDR2 SYGVNS. For the CDR3, the DNA is TGTGCCAGCAGTGAATTCGACAGGGGGCATGGCTACACCTTC. Its protein product is CASSEFDRGHGYTF.

This chain connects TRBV4-2 to TRBJ2-5; TRBD2 might be the D (6 bases). This CDR3 contains 15 residues. Germline CDR1 is LGHNA and CDR2 is YNFKEQ. The ends were cut back, 3 bases at V and 5 bases at J, with 16 bases in the middle. CDR3 region: CASSQQEGKDETQYF. CDR3 DNA: TGTGCCAGCAGCCAGCAGGAGGGCAAGGATGAGACCCAGTACTTC.

The J gene is TRBJ2-7, the V gene TRBV15; 7 bases line up with TRBD1. The V segment lost 0 bases and the J segment 0 bases; nucleotides outside the gene matches: 14. CDR3 length equals 19 residues. Germline CDR1 and CDR2: LNHNV and YYDKDF (reference sequence). The CDR3 bases are TGTGCCACCAGCAGAGATCTCCCTCAACAGGGGTCCTACTCCTACGAGCAGTACTTC. Translated, it gives CATSRDLPQQGSYSYEQYF.

In DNA, the CDR3 is TGTGCCATCAGTGAGTCGGGACAGGGGTCGAATGAGCAGTTCTTC. Translation: CAISESGQGSNEQFF. This chain links TRBV10-3 with TRBJ2-1, with TRBD1 identical over 10 bases. This CDR3 spans 15 amino acids. Losses at the gene ends were 0 bases for V and 7 bases for J; bases not matched to a gene: 3. Per germline, CDR1 ENHRY and CDR2 SYGVKD.

This clone was seen only a few times. The chain recombines TRBV6-5 with TRBJ1-1, with D unresolved. Per the germline V gene, CDR1 is MNHEY and CDR2 is SVGAGI. The CDR3 runs to 13 residues. Trimming pared 2 bases from V and 2 bases from J, leaving 6 bases between. The DNA of the CDR3 is TGTGCCAGCAGTTACCTTAGCAACACTGAAGCTTTCTTT. This translates into CASSYLSNTEAFF.

V is TRBV14 and J is TRBJ2-7; 7 bases are shared with TRBD1. After removal of 2 bases from V and 3 bases from J, the junction contained 10 bases not matched to a gene. CDR3 length: 16 amino acids. The germline CDR1 and CDR2 sequences are SGHDN and FVKESK. The CDR3 DNA is TGTGCCAGCAGCCAACCGGACAGGAATCAATTCTACGAGCAGTACTTC. It specifies CASSQPDRNQFYEQYF.

This clone showed up just once. J is TRBJ1-4 and V is TRBV7-9; perhaps TRBD1 as D (5 bases). The germline CDR1 and CDR2 sequences are SEHNR and FQNEAQ (reference sequence). This CDR3 region has 17 residues. V lost 6 bases and J lost 0, with 17 bases in between. DNA of the CDR3: TGTGCCAGCAGTCCCCGTAGGGGATCTTCAACTAATGAAAAACTGTTTTTT. This sequence encodes CASSPRRGSSTNEKLFF.

V gene TRBV20-1 combines with J gene TRBJ1-6; D is undetermined. Trimming took off 4 bases at V and 7 bases at J, with 14 bases between the two ends. The germline gives CDR1 DFQATT, CDR2 SNEGSKA (reference sequence). This CDR3 spans 14 amino acids. CDR3 DNA: TGCAGTGCTATTGACACTCCCCCAAATTCACCCCTCCACTTT. Translation gives CSAIDTPPNSPLHF.

The chain is built from TRBV20-1 and TRBJ1-2, with D hard to call. The CDR3 length is 14 residues. Trimming removed 3 bases at V and 4 bases at J, with 15 bases between. Germline V CDR1 and CDR2: DFQATT, SNEGSKA (reference sequence). CDR3 residues: CSASGQSNLYGYTF. The CDR3 nucleotides are TGCAGTGCTAGTGGCCAGTCGAACCTCTATGGCTACACCTTC.

The chain combines TRBV2 with TRBJ1-1, with D perhaps matching TRBD1 (5 bases). The V gene's germline CDR1 is SNHLY and CDR2 FYNNEI. The CDR3 has 13 amino acids. The V end lost 7 bases, the J end lost 3 bases, and 12 bases lay between the germline ends. CDR3 loop: CASTSDSYTEAFF. CDR3 nucleotides: TGTGCCAGCACCTCAGACAGCTACACTGAAGCTTTCTTT.

This rearrangement joins TRBV9 to TRBJ2-7, with TRBD1 matching 7 bases. The CDR3 extends over 15 amino acids. From germline, CDR1 is SGDLS and CDR2 YYNGEE. The V segment lost 0 bases and the J segment 3 bases; nucleotides outside the gene matches: 6. Here the CDR3 reads CASSVAAGGVYEQYF. Written as DNA, the CDR3 is TGTGCCAGCAGCGTAGCGGCAGGGGGAGTCTACGAGCAGTACTTC.

The chain employs TRBV3-1 (or the pseudogene TRBV3-2) and TRBJ2-1; 7 bases match TRBD1. This CDR3 spans 15 amino acids. V lost 0 bases, J lost 6 bases, and 5 bases stayed unmatched. Germline CDR1 and CDR2: LGHDT and YNNKEL (reference sequence). The CDR3 here is CASSQETTGANEQFF. The CDR3 DNA reads TGTGCCAGCAGCCAAGAAACAACAGGGGCCAATGAGCAGTTCTTC.

This chain uses TRBV28 with TRBJ2-1; the match to TRBD2 covers 9 bases. Trimming removed 5 bases from V and 1 base from J; junction bases left unmatched: 6. Germline lookup yields CDR1 MDHEN and CDR2 SYDVKM. CDR3 length: 16 residues. The CDR3 is CASSPNSGSSYNEQFF. For the CDR3, the DNA is TGTGCCAGCAGTCCCAATAGCGGGAGTTCCTACAATGAGCAGTTCTTC.

The chain is built from TRBV7-9 and TRBJ2-7, with 9 nucleotides matching TRBD1. The V gene end was trimmed by 2 bases and the J gene end by 1 base; junction bases not matched to a gene: 6. The CDR3 runs 16 residues. The germline V gene encodes CDR1 SEHNR and CDR2 FQNEAQ (reference sequence). CDR3 DNA sequence: TGTGCCAGCAGCTTAACCGGCGGGACAGGGTCCTACGAGCAGTACTTC. Translated: CASSLTGGTGSYEQYF.

V is TRBV6-5 and J is TRBJ2-7, with TRBD2 matching 14 bases. Trimming cost V 5 bases and J 6 bases; bases outside gene matches: 3. CDR1 is MNHEY and CDR2 is SVGAGI in the germline V gene. The CDR3 runs 14 residues. CDR3 sequence reads: CASSLGLAGGEQYF. The CDR3 coding sequence is TGTGCCAGCAGTCTCGGACTAGCGGGAGGCGAGCAGTACTTC.

CDR3 in amino acids: CASSSVAGGPIEQFF. CDR3 in DNA: TGTGCCAGCAGTTCAGTAGCGGGAGGGCCTATTGAGCAGTTCTTC. The V call is TRBV28, the J call TRBJ2-1; 11 nucleotides line up with TRBD2. Germline V gives CDR1 MDHEN, CDR2 SYDVKM. This CDR3 contains 15 residues. With 4 bases clipped from V and 9 bases from J, the junction kept 8 bases outside the gene matches. Filled out from reference TRBV28 and TRBJ2-1, the complete variable domain reads DVKVTQSSRYLVKRTGEKVFLECVQDMDHENMFWYRQDPGLGLRLIYFSYDVKMKEKGDIPEGYSVSREKKERFSLILESASTNQTSMYLCASSSVAGGPIEQFFGPGTRLTVL.